A selection of T cell receptor beta chains follows, all from one sample in a study of control samples from healthy donors and cancer patients. TCRdb keeps only in-frame clones here, not all; method: immunoSEQ multiplex PCR. The sample contains more than 75,000 clones, around 90% of which appear only once. The sequencing sample was made of PBMCs. These receptors all come from a woman between 55 and 75 years old with head and neck cancer. The CDR3 runs from the conserved cysteine through the conserved F or W. D genes are given only for firm matches. Size tells how often a clone was seen (once, few, many) or the class of an expanded clone, and some rows leave it out.

j_call d_call v_call clone_size cdr3_nt cdr3_aa
TRBJ1-2 NA TRBV7-2 NA TGTGCCAGCAGCTTAGCTGGTGATCGGGGAAACTATGGCTACACCTTC CASSLAGDRGNYGYTF
TRBJ1-5 NA TRBV19 NA TGTGCCAGTAGTATCGTACAGGGTGGTCAGCCCCAGCATTTT CASSIVQGGQPQHF
TRBJ2-7 TRBD2 TRBV20-1 NA TGCAGTGCTAGTGCCCCGGGAGGGCTCTACGAGCAGTACTTC CSASAPGGLYEQYF
TRBJ1-1 NA TRBV30 NA TGTGCCTGGAGTGTATTACCGGTGGGATCCACTGAAGCTTTCTTT CAWSVLPVGSTEAFF
TRBJ1-1 TRBD1 TRBV6-5 NA TGTGCCAGCAACCGGGACAGGGGGTATGGCACTGAAGCTTTCTTT CASNRDRGYGTEAFF
TRBJ2-1 TRBD1 TRBV27 NA TGTGCCAGCAGTTGGGACAGGGTGAATGAGCAGTTCTTC CASSWDRVNEQFF
TRBJ2-1 TRBD1 TRBV5-1 NA TGCGCCAGCAGCAAGACCGGGACAGAATACAATGAGCAGTTCTTC CASSKTGTEYNEQFF
TRBJ1-5 TRBD1 TRBV7-2 NA TGTGCCAGCAGCGCCTACAGGGGGGATTCTGCTCCCCAGCATTTT CASSAYRGDSAPQHF
TRBJ1-2 NA TRBV30 NA TGTGCCACTTCCCAGGGGCTGAACTATGGCTACACCTTC CATSQGLNYGYTF
TRBJ1-3 NA TRBV7-2 once TGTGCCAGCAGCTCCGGAGGGTTAGGAAACACCATATATTTT CASSSGGLGNTIYF
TRBJ1-2 NA TRBV7-2 NA TGTGCCAGCAGCTTAGTGTCGAGTTTTCGGGGCTACACCTTC CASSLVSSFRGYTF
TRBJ2-1 NA TRBV6-6 NA TGTGCCAGCAGTTCCTCGGGAGTACGGGGCAATGAGCAGTTCTTC CASSSSGVRGNEQFF
TRBJ2-7 TRBD1 TRBV14 NA TGTGCCAGCAGCCAAGTGTGGGACAGGGGCTACGAGCAGTACTTC CASSQVWDRGYEQYF
TRBJ1-2 TRBD1 TRBV18 NA TGTGCCAGCTCACCAACGGACAGGGCCGCCGGCTACACCTTC CASSPTDRAAGYTF
TRBJ2-3 NA TRBV18 once TGTGCCAGCTCACCACTTCCGGGAGTGGTGACAGATACGCAGTATTTT CASSPLPGVVTDTQYF
TRBJ1-2 TRBD1 TRBV6-2/TRBV6-3 NA TGTGCCAGCAGTTCACACCGGGACAGGGATGGCTACACCTTC CASSSHRDRDGYTF
TRBJ2-3 NA TRBV29-1 NA TGCAGCGTTCGACCGACATTCACAGATACGCAGTATTTT CSVRPTFTDTQYF
TRBJ1-5 TRBD1 TRBV6-5 few TGTGCCAGCAGCCCACAGGGGACTAGCAATCAGCCCCAGCATTTT CASSPQGTSNQPQHF
TRBJ2-1 NA TRBV11-3 NA TGTGCCAGCAGTTCGCCCGGGCAGGGCCACAATGAGCAGTTCTTC CASSSPGQGHNEQFF
TRBJ2-1 NA TRBV19 NA TGTGCCAGTAGTACTGCCGGGACTCTCAATGAGCAGTTCTTC CASSTAGTLNEQFF
TRBJ1-2 NA TRBV11-2 once TGTGCCAGCAGCCCTGGGAACTATGGCTACACCTTC CASSPGNYGYTF
TRBJ2-7 NA TRBV12-3/TRBV12-4 NA TGTGCCAGCAGTTTGAGAGTTTCCTACGAGCAGTACTTC CASSLRVSYEQYF
TRBJ2-5 NA TRBV3-1/TRBV3-2 NA TGTGCCAGCAGCCAACCATTACAGGGATTACAAGAGACCCAGTACTTC CASSQPLQGLQETQYF
TRBJ2-2 TRBD1 TRBV5-1 NA TGCGCCAGCAGCCCCGACTTGACAGGGGGCAACCGGATCGCCGGGGAGCTGTTTTTT CASSPDLTGGNRIAGELFF
TRBJ2-4 TRBD2 TRBV3-1/TRBV3-2 NA TGTGCCAGCAGCCAAACCGTACTAGCGGGAAACATTCAGTACTTC CASSQTVLAGNIQYF